This T cell receptor beta chain was sequenced in a study of blood T cell repertoires in COVID-19. Study details: From the United States, Italy and Spain came samples of acute and convalescent COVID-19.

Germline values: CDR1 MGHRA, CDR2 YSYEKL. This CDR3 has 17 residues. V was trimmed by 1 base and J by 5 bases, leaving 17 bases between them. Measured with immunoSEQ multiplex PCR; TCRdb has only the in-frame clones, and not every one. The sample holds about 220,000 clones, 83% seen once. This clone has a single count. The chain uses TRBV4-1 and TRBJ2-2, with D maybe TRBD1 (5 bases). Sequenced material: PBMCs or T cells enriched from blood (not recorded which). The TCR was taken from a woman between 45 and 60 years old who had been exposed to COVID-19. The CDR3, as DNA: TGCGCCAGCAGCCAAGTGGACATGGGGATCGCTACCGGGGAGCTGTTTTTT. The encoded protein is CASSQVDMGIATGELFF.